This T cell receptor beta chain was sequenced during a study of a mutant IDH1 vaccine in newly diagnosed glioma. Remarks on this clone: Its antigen remains unknown.

Some clones are missing from TCRdb's copy, which holds only in-frame ones; the method was immunoSEQ multiplex PCR. The sample has tens of thousands of clones; around 87% are singletons. Time point of the sample: week 35, safety follow-up. Each dose delivered 300 ug of mutant IDH1 20-mer peptide subcutaneously with imiquimod. The germline CDR1 and CDR2 sequences are SGHTA and FQGNSA. V was trimmed by 8 bases and J by 7 bases, leaving 18 bases between them. The CDR3 spans 14 residues. This TCR was sampled from a man aged 35-49 years with glioma. The chain employs TRBV7-2 and TRBJ1-5; D unclear. The sequencing used PBMCs, collected from a glioma patient whose treatment included an IDH1 peptide vaccine. CDR3 sequence (DNA): TGTGCCAGCGCCTTCAATGGGGTGAGGCAGCCCCAGCATTTT. Encoded protein: CASAFNGVRQPQHF.